The T cell receptor beta chain described here comes from a study of CD8+CD57+ T cells in acquired aplastic anemia (dated by TCRdb to 2016 to 2019). Study-wide context: A mean of roughly 3.2 ug of DNA, ranging from about 0.19 to 30 ug, was extracted from sorted CD4+ and CD8+ cells. CD8+CD57+ expansion was defined as frequency above the mean frequency observed in healthy subjects. On the study overall, not on this receptor specifically: Patients and healthy controls showed no significant difference in CD8+ Simpson's diversity (P=0.060). Although roughly 29 CD8+ CDR3 sequences were shared by patients and controls, these sequences appeared highly expressed in patients and within the immunodominant clones of patients.

Expansion of CD8+CD57+ cells had been shown by flow cytometry in the patients chosen for sequencing. All patients had severe acquired aplastic anemia diagnosed by International Study of Aplastic Anemia and Agranulocytosis and Camitta criteria. Patients had received no therapy at the time of blood sampling. TCR repertoires of sorted CD4+ and CD8+ blood T cells from severe aplastic anemia patients and healthy subjects were deep-sequenced in the study. In the USA, patient enrollment took place under clinicaltrials.gov protocols 00001620, 01623167, 00001397, 00071045, 00081523 and 00961064. Ficoll-Paque density gradient centrifugation was used to isolate peripheral blood mononuclear cells. CD4+ and CD8+ T cells were sorted by FACS or magnetic beads before DNA extraction. In regard to this clonotype: Its antigen is still unknown. At one of its ends the junction is not consistent with the germline gene, which may arise from a read error.

Genomic DNA was used as template for profiling of TCR beta VDJ combinations and CDR3 sequences. An Illumina HiSeq 2000 was used for TCR repertoire sequencing. The authors' analysis ran thus. TRBV/TRBJ rearrangement plots, CDR3 size and DJ length profiles, and Simpson's diversity index were used to evaluate the repertoires. The most abundant DNA sequence in the deep sequencing data was taken as the immunodominant clone. CDR3 amino acid sequences were checked for sharing across subjects and were also compared against the VDJdb database and published repertoires. TCRdb passed the public sequencing reads through fastp at Q25 and MiXCR, retaining productive beta sequences. Rows with a matching CDR3 protein are joined into one entry that keeps the most common DNA and genes. Clone size and V and J calls follow TCRdb, not the original study. The sample table shows approximately 200,000 distinct CDR3 sequences, and under 50% are seen once. The ten largest clones take up about 20% of the sample.

Per the germline V gene, SNHLY is the CDR1 and FYNNEI is the CDR2. The CDR3 contains 14 residues, cysteine and phenylalanine counted. Only the CDR3 region is kept as DNA, spanning 42 bases read in frame from base 1. The TCR comes from a human donor with aplastic anemia. The chain employs TRBV2 and TRBJ2-1, with the D gene too uncertain to name. Sequenced sample: sorted CD4+, CD8+, or CD8+CD57+ T cells (not recorded which) from PBMCs. The nucleotide sequence reads TGTGCCAGCAGTGAAGGGTTTGTGGCCTTGTTCTTGTACTTC. This codes for CASSEGFVALFLYF.